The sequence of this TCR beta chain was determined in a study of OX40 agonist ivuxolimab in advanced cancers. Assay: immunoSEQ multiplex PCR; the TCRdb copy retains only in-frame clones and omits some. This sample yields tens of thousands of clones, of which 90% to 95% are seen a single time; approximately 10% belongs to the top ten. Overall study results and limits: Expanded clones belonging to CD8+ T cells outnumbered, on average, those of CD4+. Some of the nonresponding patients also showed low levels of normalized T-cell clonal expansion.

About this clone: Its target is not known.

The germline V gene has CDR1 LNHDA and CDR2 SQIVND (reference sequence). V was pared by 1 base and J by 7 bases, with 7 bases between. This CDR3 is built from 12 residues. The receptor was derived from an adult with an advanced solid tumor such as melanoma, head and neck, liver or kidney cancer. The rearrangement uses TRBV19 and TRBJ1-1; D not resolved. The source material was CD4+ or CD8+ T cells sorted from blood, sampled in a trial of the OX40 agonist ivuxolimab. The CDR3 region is CASSIGRNEAFF. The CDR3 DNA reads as TGTGCCAGTAGTATAGGACGTAATGAAGCTTTCTTT.